This T cell receptor beta chain was recorded in a study of shared clonotypes between healthy human individuals. Overall study results and limits: Only blood underwent sampling, and tissue repertoires likely differ.

V gave up 5 bases and J gave up 9 bases; unmatched junction bases: 1. Germline V gene data show CDR1 as MNHEY and CDR2 as SVGAGI. The CDR3 loop spans 13 amino acids. In the case of this clone: The antigen remains undetermined. This sample also contains other DNA sequences that code for the same CDR3.

Deep-level assay runs were performed. The method was immunoSEQ multiplex PCR; TCRdb's version includes in-frame clones alone and lacks a portion of them. Altogether 2,500,000 or so clones are present, around 90% being singletons, with the ten largest covering under 0.15%. The TCR sequence derives from a man aged 18 to 29 in good health. The chain recombines TRBV6-5 with TRBJ1-6; TRBD1 matches at 10 bases. The sequenced sample was naive CD4+ T cells sorted from blood. Subset described: CD45RA+ positively selected. The CDR3 DNA reads as TGTGCCAGCAGTAGGACAGGGGGTTCACCCCTCCACTTT. Amino acids: CASSRTGGSPLHF.